The sequence of this T cell receptor (beta chain) was determined in a study of CD8+ T cells in alopecia areata. Background on the study: It was oral tofacitinib, at 5 to 10 mg twice daily, that treated patients received. Treatment with tofacitinib (6 to 18 months) was followed by 6 months off drug.

As to treatment: oral pan-JAK inhibitor, 5-10 mg twice daily. Individuals with alopecia areata gave both lesional scalp punch biopsies and peripheral blood for collection. RNA was extracted and reverse transcribed into cDNA as the sequencing template. The method was immunoSEQ multiplex PCR; TCRdb's version includes in-frame clones alone and lacks a portion of them. Among under 200,000 clones listed, less than 80% were seen once. The source was CD4+ T cells sorted from blood, collected at week 24, from a patient treated with tofacitinib. This receptor was identified in a human donor with alopecia areata.

This CDR3 is CAWSAGTSGINEQFF. CDR3 nucleotides: TGTGCCTGGAGTGCCGGGACTAGCGGAATCAATGAGCAGTTCTTC. The gene calls are TRBV30 and TRBJ2-1, with 11 positions matching TRBD2. The CDR3 sequence is 15 residues long. V trimming: 1 base; J trimming: 6 bases; junction bases outside the gene matches: 5. Germline CDR1 reads GTSNPN; CDR2 reads SVGIG (reference sequence). Full variable domain (outside the CDR3, taken from reference TRBV30 and TRBJ2-1): SQTIHQWPATLVQPVGSPLSLECTVEGTSNPNLYWYRQAAGRGLQLLFYSVGIGQISSEVPQNLSASRPQDRQFILSSKKLLLSDSGFYLCAWSAGTSGINEQFFGPGTRLTVL.